These 23 T cell receptor beta chains were all obtained from the same sample, sequenced in a study of blood T cell repertoires in COVID-19. TCRdb's table, derived via immunoSEQ multiplex PCR, lists solely in-frame clones and lacks some. The sample lists 200,000 to 250,000 clones, about 87% seen once, with around 3.6% in the top ten. The specimen was PBMCs or T cells enriched from blood (not recorded which). The receptor set was obtained from a woman aged 25 to 45 who had been exposed to COVID-19.

The chain couples TRBV14 to TRBJ1-6; 9 positions match TRBD1. CDR1 SGHDN and CDR2 FVKESK come from the germline V gene. The CDR3 length is 16 residues. V lost 3 bases and J lost 10; bases outside the gene matches: 10. The DNA of the CDR3 is TGTGCCAGCAGCCAGCCCGGGACAGGGAGGCAATCACCCCTCCACTTT. Amino acids: CASSQPGTGRQSPLHF.

The CDR3 loop reads CASTGAATGNTIYF. The CDR3 coding sequence is TGTGCCAGCACTGGGGCAGCAACTGGAAACACCATATATTTT. V gene TRBV2 combines with J gene TRBJ1-3; D may be TRBD1 (5 bases). This CDR3 contains 14 residues. The V and J ends lost 7 bases and 2 bases respectively, with 12 bases between them. Germline CDR1 is SNHLY and CDR2 is FYNNEI.

The rearrangement uses TRBV28 and TRBJ2-4; 10 bases fit TRBD2. From germline, CDR1 is MDHEN and CDR2 SYDVKM. After removal of 6 bases from V and 5 bases from J, the junction contained 4 bases not matched to a gene. This CDR3 spans 14 amino acids. The CDR3, as DNA: TGTGCCAGCAGCAGGACTAGCGGACAAAACATTCAGTACTTC. The encoded protein is CASSRTSGQNIQYF. The variable domain in full, completed from reference TRBV28 and TRBJ2-4, reads DVKVTQSSRYLVKRTGEKVFLECVQDMDHENMFWYRQDPGLGLRLIYFSYDVKMKEKGDIPEGYSVSREKKERFSLILESASTNQTSMYLCASSRTSGQNIQYFGAGTRLSVL.

The chain couples TRBV5-1 to TRBJ1-2; 7 nucleotides line up with TRBD1. V shed 3 bases and J 4 bases; nucleotides not matched to a gene: 12. The CDR3 extends over 16 amino acids. Germline lookup yields CDR1 SGHRS and CDR2 YFSETQ. The CDR3 region has the DNA TGCGCCAGCAGCTCTCTAGGGACAGCGGTTTCCTATGGCTACACCTTC. Its protein product is CASSSLGTAVSYGYTF.

The gene calls are TRBV29-1 and TRBJ1-2, with TRBD1 identical over 8 bases. The CDR3 runs to 11 residues. CDR1 and CDR2 (germline): SQVTM, ANQGSEA. The trim removed 7 bases at V and 6 bases at J, leaving 4 bases unmatched. The DNA of the CDR3 is TGCAGCGGAACGACAGGGGATGGCTACACCTTC. Translated, it gives CSGTTGDGYTF.

The chain carries TRBV19 and TRBJ1-1; 7 positions match TRBD1. The CDR3 loop spans 13 amino acids. Germline CDR1 reads LNHDA; CDR2 reads SQIVND (reference sequence). V shed 9 bases and J 3 bases; nucleotides not matched to a gene: 7. CDR3 coding DNA: TGTGCCAGCTCACAGGGGTCGGACACTGAAGCTTTCTTT. Protein sequence: CASSQGSDTEAFF.

The chain uses TRBV9 and TRBJ1-4, with D unclear. In germline, CDR1 is SGDLS, CDR2 YYNGEE. This CDR3 has 16 amino acids. V lost 4 bases and J 4 bases, leaving 17 bases between the germline ends. The DNA of the CDR3 is TGTGCCAGCAGCCCTCAACCGGTGACATATAATGAAAAACTGTTTTTT. This translates into CASSPQPVTYNEKLFF.

This clone is a singleton in its sample. V usage is TRBV19 and J usage is TRBJ1-1; tentatively, D is TRBD1 (6 bases). This CDR3 has 16 residues. The ends were cut back, 5 bases at V and 1 base at J, with 17 bases in the middle. Germline lookup yields CDR1 LNHDA and CDR2 SQIVND (reference sequence). The CDR3 bases are TGTGCCAGTAGTCCCCGGAGAGGGGGACCGAACACTGAAGCTTTCTTT. This translates into CASSPRRGGPNTEAFF.

V and J are TRBV14 and TRBJ1-2; 7 nucleotides align to TRBD1. Germline loops: CDR1 SGHDN, CDR2 FVKESK. Losses at the gene ends were 1 base for V and 4 bases for J; bases not matched to a gene: 0. The CDR3 has 13 amino acids. The CDR3 DNA reads as TGTGCCAGCAGCCAAGGACAGGGCTATGGCTACACCTTC. Translating it yields CASSQGQGYGYTF.

The rearrangement links TRBV6-1 to TRBJ2-1; the D gene is possibly TRBD1 (6 bases). Germline lookup yields CDR1 MNHNS and CDR2 SASEGT. The V gene lost 0 bases and the J gene lost 8 bases, with 17 bases spanning the gap. CDR3 size: 16 residues. CDR3 sequence (DNA): TGTGCCAGCAGTGAAGCGGCTGCAGGGGTAACGGATGAGCAGTTCTTC. It translates to CASSEAAAGVTDEQFF.

This clone came up once. The chain is built from TRBV2 and TRBJ1-6; 8 bases align to TRBD1. There are 16 residues in the CDR3. CDR1 and CDR2 from the germline V gene are SNHLY and FYNNEI. J gave up 10 bases and V 0 bases, and 8 bases lay outside the gene matches. The CDR3 DNA sequence: TGTGCCAGCAGTGAAGCGCTTGGACAGGGTGGGTCACCCCTCCACTTT. Translated: CASSEALGQGGSPLHF. Looking up the rest from reference TRBV2 and TRBJ1-6 gives the full variable domain: EPEVTQTPSHQVTQMGQEVILRCVPISNHLYFYWYRQILGQKVEFLVSFYNNEISEKSEIFDDQFSVERPDGSNFTLKIRSTKLEDSAMYFCASSEALGQGGSPLHFGNGTRLTVT.

This chain uses TRBV9 with TRBJ2-7; 14 nucleotides line up with TRBD2. Per the germline V gene, CDR1 is SGDLS and CDR2 is YYNGEE. V lost 1 base to trimming and J lost 5 bases; unmatched junction nucleotides: 5. The CDR3 consists of 16 residues. The CDR3 DNA follows: TGTGCCAGCAGCGTAATAAGGACTAGCGGGAGGAACGAGCAGTACTTC. This sequence encodes CASSVIRTSGRNEQYF. Full variable domain (outside the CDR3, taken from reference TRBV9 and TRBJ2-7): DSGVTQTPKHLITATGQRVTLRCSPRSGDLSVYWYQQSLDQGLQFLIQYYNGEERAKGNILERFSAQQFPDLHSELNLSSLELGDSALYFCASSVIRTSGRNEQYFGPGTRLTVT.

This sequence joins TRBV9 and TRBJ1-2; TRBD1 might be the D (5 bases). This CDR3 has 13 residues. CDR1 and CDR2 (germline): SGDLS, YYNGEE. Between the trimmed V and J ends, which lost 0 bases and 6 bases, there was a span of 9 bases. CDR3 in amino acids: CASSVGVQDGYTF. For the CDR3, the DNA is TGTGCCAGCAGCGTAGGGGTACAGGATGGCTACACCTTC.

The chain couples TRBV4-1 to TRBJ2-1, with D perhaps matching TRBD2 (5 bases). The CDR3 covers 20 residues. The germline V gene has CDR1 MGHRA and CDR2 YSYEKL. The V and J ends lost 1 base and 0 bases respectively, with 22 bases between them. CDR3 in amino acids: CASSQGRIFLAKSSYNEQFF. The CDR3 DNA reads TGCGCCAGCAGCCAAGGGAGGATCTTTCTTGCGAAGAGCTCCTACAATGAGCAGTTCTTC.

In its sample, this clone was seen once. This sequence joins TRBV11-2 and TRBJ2-5; D gene uncertain. Germline V gives CDR1 SGHAT, CDR2 FQNNGV. V was pared by 1 base and J by 10 bases, with 13 bases between. This CDR3 comprises 13 residues. CDR3 amino acids: CASSLANPYGQYF. The CDR3 nucleotides are TGTGCCAGCAGCTTAGCCAACCCATACGGCCAGTACTTC.

The rearrangement joins TRBV7-3 to TRBJ2-1; 13 bases map to TRBD2. The germline V gene has CDR1 SGHTA and CDR2 FQGTGA. This CDR3 comprises 16 residues. The V gene end was trimmed by 6 bases and the J gene end by 2 bases; junction bases not matched to a gene: 4. Here the CDR3 reads CASRDGLAGAYNEQFF. CDR3 in DNA: TGTGCCAGCAGGGACGGACTAGCGGGAGCCTACAATGAGCAGTTCTTC.

The chain links TRBV4-1 to TRBJ1-1; D possibly corresponds to TRBD1 (6 bases). This CDR3 has 15 residues. Germline-derived CDR1 and CDR2 are MGHRA and YSYEKL. Trimming took off 4 bases at V and 1 base at J, with 13 bases between the two ends. This CDR3 reads CASSLGQKRNTEAFF. CDR3 coding DNA: TGCGCCAGCAGCCTCGGACAGAAAAGGAACACTGAAGCTTTCTTT.

This clone was detected once. The V call is TRBV2, the J call TRBJ2-3, with D maybe TRBD2 (6 bases). This CDR3 has 15 residues. CDR1 and CDR2 (germline): SNHLY, FYNNEI. V was shortened by 4 bases and J by 2 bases, with 13 bases between the two germline ends. This chain's CDR3 is CASSARESDTDTQYF. DNA of the CDR3: TGTGCCAGCAGTGCTCGGGAGTCTGACACAGATACGCAGTATTTT.

The chain employs TRBV19 and TRBJ1-5, with 8 bases that match TRBD1. The trim removed 2 bases at V and 6 bases at J, leaving 9 bases unmatched. In germline, CDR1 is LNHDA, CDR2 SQIVND (reference sequence). The CDR3 runs to 16 residues. Here the CDR3 reads CASSILGAGGSQPQHF. The CDR3 bases are TGTGCCAGTAGTATATTGGGGGCAGGGGGCAGTCAGCCCCAGCATTTT.

This clone appeared a single time. V usage is TRBV29-1 and J usage is TRBJ1-2; TRBD1 is a possible D gene (5 bases). The CDR3 is 11 amino acids. V lost 7 bases to trimming and J lost 7 bases, with 13 bases between them. Germline-derived CDR1 and CDR2 are SQVTM and ANQGSEA. CDR3 region: CSAGGGLGYTF. The CDR3 coding sequence is TGCAGCGCCGGGGGAGGGCTTGGCTACACCTTC. The variable domain in full, completed from reference TRBV29-1 and TRBJ1-2, reads SAVISQKPSRDICQRGTSLTIQCQVDSQVTMMFWYRQQPGQSLTLIATANQGSEATYESGFVIDKFPISRPNLTFSTLTVSNMSPEDSSIYLCSAGGGLGYTFGSGTRLTVV.

CDR3 sequence reads: CASSLLGGAMGGYTF. The DNA for the CDR3 is TGTGCCAGCAGTCTCCTCGGAGGGGCGATGGGTGGCTACACCTTC. The rearrangement uses TRBV28 and TRBJ1-2; possible D gene TRBD1, 5 bases. V was clipped by 5 bases and J by 7 bases, with 20 bases between them. CDR1 is MDHEN and CDR2 is SYDVKM in the germline V gene. The CDR3 loop spans 15 amino acids.

V and J are TRBV27 and TRBJ2-1; the match to TRBD2 covers 8 bases. The germline V gene has CDR1 MNHEY and CDR2 SMNVEV (reference sequence). CDR3 length equals 13 residues. Trimming at V came to 4 bases and at J to 10 bases, leaving 6 bases not matched to a gene. CDR3 in amino acids: CASSWGAGVEQFF. In DNA form, the CDR3 reads TGTGCCAGCAGTTGGGGAGCGGGAGTCGAGCAGTTCTTC.

The CDR3 loop reads CASSSDIQETQYF. The CDR3 bases are TGTGCCAGCAGCTCGGACATCCAAGAGACCCAGTACTTC. The V call is TRBV7-2, the J call TRBJ2-5, with D perhaps matching TRBD1 (5 bases). The germline gives CDR1 SGHTA, CDR2 FQGNSA. V lost 4 bases and J 1 base, leaving 7 bases between the germline ends. The CDR3 is 13 amino acids.